The present T cell receptor (beta chain) was sequenced within a study of T cells in Graves' hyperthyroidism and ophthalmopathy. Regarding the study as a whole: Peripheral blood also featured most of the thyroid clonotypes expanded above 0.001.

As concerns this clonotype: Antigen: not known.

This CDR3 has 14 amino acids. Per germline, CDR1 LNHDA and CDR2 SQIVND (reference sequence). Germline trimming cut 6 bases from V and 1 base from J; bases unmatched to any gene: 4. Investigators excluded patients with uncontrolled infection, other autoimmune disease, pregnancy or lactation. RNA transcripts yielded amplified TCR beta CDR3 regions. When the TCR CDR3 underwent first-round RT-PCR, the HTBI primer set was used. Using its own MiXCR run on the multiplex PCR reads, TCRdb lists one record per CDR3 protein. Of over 450,000 distinct CDR3 sequences in the sample, roughly 15% were seen once. V is TRBV19 and J is TRBJ1-1, with 8 bases aligning to TRBD1. The sample comprised blood. This sequence was found in a woman aged 18-29 years with Graves' ophthalmopathy. The CDR3 region has the DNA TGTGCCAGTAGGGCGGGACAGGAGAACACTGAAGCTTTCTTT. Protein product: CASRAGQENTEAFF.